What follows are 19 T cell receptor beta chains derived from one specimen sequenced in a study of shared clonotypes between healthy human individuals. The data were produced by immunoSEQ multiplex PCR, yet TCRdb's version contains in-frame clones alone and is incomplete. The table lists about 100,000 clones, about 63% of them singletons. Sample: memory CD8+ T cells sorted from blood. Described subset: CD45RO+ cells pooled with CCR7-negative TemRA cells. The receptors come from a woman aged 25-40 years in good health.

The chain combines TRBV5-5 with TRBJ1-5; D gene unclear. With 5 bases removed from V and 6 bases from J, the gap between germline ends came to 15 bases. There are 14 residues in the CDR3. Germline CDR1 reads SGHKS; CDR2 reads YYEKEE (reference sequence). The CDR3 loop is CASSYEGRGQPQHF. The CDR3 nucleotides read TGTGCCAGCAGTTATGAAGGGCGAGGTCAGCCCCAGCATTTT.

This clone was counted between two and nine times. J is TRBJ2-1 and V is TRBV5-1; TRBD1 aligns across 8 bases. V was clipped by 4 bases and J by 2 bases; unmatched bases: 2. The CDR3 consists of 14 residues. The germline gives CDR1 SGHRS, CDR2 YFSETQ. The DNA of the CDR3 is TGCGCCAGCAGCAAGGGACAGGCCTACAATGAGCAGTTCTTC. It is translated as CASSKGQAYNEQFF.

The gene calls are TRBV21-1 and TRBJ1-5; TRBD1, the table's D call, was not compared with the DNA. TRBV21-1 is described as a pseudogene. The CDR3 is 15 residues long. In nucleotides, the CDR3 is TGTGCCAGCAGCAAAGTTGGGCCAGTCAATCAGCCCCAGCATTTT. Amino acids: CASSKVGPVNQPQHF.

CDR3 region: CASSLELAGAEQYF. For the CDR3, the DNA is TGTGCCAGCAGCCTCGAACTAGCGGGAGCCGAGCAGTACTTC. The chain has TRBV6-6 and TRBJ2-5; 11 bases map to TRBD2. The last part of the DNA fits TRBJ2-7 better; the J call may be wrong. Germline V gives CDR1 MNHNY, CDR2 SVGAGI (reference sequence). CDR3 length: 14 amino acids.

The chain carries TRBV29-1 and TRBJ2-1; 16 positions match TRBD2. V shed 4 bases, J shed 7 bases, and the junction held 1 base outside the gene matches. Looked up from germline, CDR1 is SQVTM and CDR2 is ANQGSEA. The length of the CDR3 is 14 residues. In DNA form, the CDR3 reads TGCAGCGTTGGGGGACTAGCGGGAGGGAATGAGCAGTTCTTC. Translating it yields CSVGGLAGGNEQFF.

This clone was counted only a few times. V and J are TRBV27 and TRBJ2-1, with 8 bases that match TRBD2. The CDR3 has 15 residues. Germline V gene sequence: CDR1 MNHEY, CDR2 SMNVEV (reference sequence). Trimming took 3 bases from V and 4 from J; bases not matched to a gene: 5. The CDR3 spells CASSLSSGYYNEQFF. CDR3 bases: TGTGCCAGCAGTTTGTCTAGCGGGTATTACAATGAGCAGTTCTTC.

This chain joins TRBV4-2 and TRBJ2-7, with TRBD2 matching 9 bases. The CDR3 consists of 17 residues. CDR1 LGHNA and CDR2 YNFKEQ come from the germline V gene. The V segment lost 0 bases and the J segment 0 bases; nucleotides outside the gene matches: 6. The DNA of the CDR3 is TGTGCCAGCAGCCAAGATGGGAATAGCGGGGGCTCCTACGAGCAGTACTTC. Its translation: CASSQDGNSGGSYEQYF.

The chain is built from TRBV7-9 and TRBJ2-7; D is possibly TRBD1 (7 bases). Germline CDR1 and CDR2: SEHNR and FQNEAQ (reference sequence). The length of the CDR3 is 13 residues. The V and J ends lost 3 bases and 6 bases respectively, with 12 bases between them. This CDR3 is CASSLEGALEQYF. CDR3 DNA sequence: TGTGCCAGCAGCTTGGAGGGGGCCCTCGAGCAGTACTTC.

This chain uses TRBV5-1 with TRBJ1-1; no clear D. Germline CDR1 is SGHRS and CDR2 is YFSETQ. The CDR3 totals 13 residues. Trimming pared 0 bases from V and 7 bases from J, leaving 10 bases between. CDR3 in DNA: TGCGCCAGCAGCTTGGATTCCCAGCTTGAAGCTTTCTTT. It specifies CASSLDSQLEAFF.

The chain uses TRBV5-1 and TRBJ1-1; no firm D call. There are 14 residues in the CDR3. In germline, CDR1 is SGHRS, CDR2 YFSETQ. The V and J ends lost 3 bases and 1 base respectively, with 10 bases between them. The CDR3 DNA is TGCGCCAGCAGCTACAATCAGAAGAACACTGAAGCTTTCTTT. Its protein is CASSYNQKNTEAFF.

As for this clone: At the DNA level, this CDR3 is encoded by other sequences in the same sample as well. The chain combines TRBV27 with TRBJ1-5, with 7 positions matching TRBD1. V trimming: 7 bases; J trimming: 4 bases; junction bases outside the gene matches: 1. CDR3 length: 12 amino acids. Germline values: CDR1 MNHEY, CDR2 SMNVEV (reference sequence). The CDR3 region has the DNA TGTGCCAGCACGACAGGGAATCAGCCCCAGCATTTT. Its translation: CASTTGNQPQHF.

The chain uses TRBV27 and TRBJ2-3; 11 nucleotides align to TRBD2. V shed 6 bases, J shed 8 bases, and the junction held 13 bases outside the gene matches. This CDR3 comprises 16 residues. CDR1 and CDR2 (germline): MNHEY, SMNVEV (reference sequence). Here the CDR3 reads CASRPRLAGLGATQYF. The CDR3 region has the DNA TGTGCCAGCAGGCCTCGACTAGCGGGACTTGGTGCTACGCAGTATTTT.

The chain employs TRBV18 and TRBJ1-2; 7 positions match TRBD1. V gave up 5 bases and J gave up 8 bases; unmatched junction bases: 11. CDR1 is KGHSH and CDR2 is LQKENI in the germline V gene. CDR3 length equals 14 residues. This chain's CDR3 is CASSTLTGLEGYTF. The CDR3 DNA reads as TGTGCCAGCTCAACCCTGACAGGGTTAGAAGGCTACACCTTC.

This chain connects TRBV27 to TRBJ2-7; D is undetermined. V shed 6 bases and J shed 0 bases, with 3 bases lying between them. Germline V gene lookup returns CDR1 MNHEY and CDR2 SMNVEV (reference sequence). This CDR3 contains 11 residues. For the CDR3, the DNA is TGTGCCAGCAGGAACTCCTACGAGCAGTACTTC. Its protein product is CASRNSYEQYF.

The chain combines TRBV5-1 with TRBJ1-4; weak D call: TRBD1 (5 bases). Germline CDR1 reads SGHRS; CDR2 reads YFSETQ. Trimming pared 4 bases from V and 0 bases from J, leaving 13 bases between. The CDR3 contains 16 residues. The chain's CDR3 is CASSPHTQATNEKLFF. For the CDR3, the DNA is TGCGCCAGCAGCCCGCATACACAGGCAACTAATGAAAAACTGTTTTTT.

The DNA for the CDR3 is TGTGCCAGCAGCTTGGGGGGGCTCAATCAGCCCCAGCATTTT. Protein sequence: CASSLGGLNQPQHF. The V and J genes are TRBV7-9 and TRBJ1-5; possibly TRBD1 for D (6 bases). Germline-derived CDR1 and CDR2 are SEHNR and FQNEAQ (reference sequence). CDR3 length: 14 residues. V lost 3 bases to trimming and J lost 3 bases, with 9 bases between them.

This clone has just one count. The rearrangement links TRBV7-2 to TRBJ2-7; 11 nucleotides align to TRBD1. V shed 5 bases and J 3 bases; nucleotides not matched to a gene: 9. This CDR3 comprises 16 residues. The germline gives CDR1 SGHTA, CDR2 FQGNSA. The CDR3 DNA follows: TGTGCCAGCAGCCAAGAGCGCGGGACAGGGGGCTACGAGCAGTACTTC. Amino acids: CASSQERGTGGYEQYF.

This chain connects TRBV4-2 to TRBJ1-3, with unresolved D. From germline, CDR1 is LGHNA and CDR2 YNFKEQ. The CDR3 runs 11 residues. Trimming took 4 bases from V and 3 from J, leaving 1 base between them. CDR3 residues: CASSLGNTIYF. The CDR3, as DNA: TGTGCCAGCAGCCTTGGAAACACCATATATTTT.

This chain links TRBV27 with TRBJ2-1; unclear D gene. Trimming pared 8 bases from V and 13 bases from J, leaving 12 bases between. The CDR3 runs to 10 residues. Germline V gives CDR1 MNHEY, CDR2 SMNVEV (reference sequence). CDR3: CASGVLAQFF. The CDR3 region has the DNA TGTGCCAGCGGGGTCTTGGCCCAGTTCTTC.